This passage covers 27 T cell receptor beta chains from one sample sequenced in a study of early T cells in non-severe SARS-CoV-2 infection (dated by TCRdb to 2020 to 2022). Library creation used 5' RACE. This sample was sequenced with a NextSeq 500. Using fastp at Q25 and MiXCR, TCRdb reprocessed the public reads and kept productive beta chains. Every entry covers one CDR3 protein and lists the most common genes and DNA from its rows. Across this sample there are fewer than 65,000 distinct CDR3 sequences, with almost 9.5% seen only once. In total, the top ten clones hold 1.2% of the sample. Sequencing was carried out using whole blood. All receptors come from an adult who was a healthcare worker with PCR-confirmed SARS-CoV-2 infection or an uninfected control (not recorded which).

This clonotype was counted a few times. The V gene is TRBV11-2, the J gene TRBJ2-5; possibly TRBD2 for D (6 bases). Germline V gene sequence: CDR1 SGHAT, CDR2 FQNNGV. The CDR3 sequence is 15 residues long. Between the trimmed V and J ends, which lost 2 bases and 5 bases, there was a span of 15 bases. The DNA of the CDR3 is TGTGCCAGCAGCTTACCAAACTCTCGGGGGGAGACCCAGTACTTC. It codes for CASSLPNSRGETQYF.

The chain carries TRBV6-6 and TRBJ1-1; D gene uncertain. The V end lost 6 bases, the J end lost 4 bases, and 18 bases lay between the germline ends. The CDR3 contains 15 residues. CDR1 is MNHNY, CDR2 SVGAGI, per germline (reference sequence). CDR3 in DNA: TGTGCCAGCAGCCGGAAGTCGGGATCCAGCACTGAAGCTTTCTTT. Translating gives CASSRKSGSSTEAFF.

At least ten counts were recorded for this clonotype. The V and J genes are TRBV19 and TRBJ1-5, with unresolved D. Trimming left V 7 bases short and J 7 bases short, with 5 bases between. The CDR3 is 10 amino acids. CDR1 LNHDA and CDR2 SQIVND come from the germline V gene (reference sequence). CDR3 sequence reads: CASNAQPQHF. CDR3 coding DNA: TGTGCCAGTAATGCCCAGCCCCAGCATTTT.

The chain carries TRBV7-9 and TRBJ2-3; D not resolved. V was clipped by 5 bases and J by 0 bases, with 15 bases between them. The CDR3 runs to 16 residues. Germline assignment: CDR1 SEHNR and CDR2 FQNEAQ (reference sequence). This CDR3 reads CASSPALSLSTDTQYF. The CDR3 coding sequence is TGTGCCAGCAGCCCAGCGCTGAGCCTGAGCACAGATACGCAGTATTTT.

This clonotype has ten or more counts. V gene TRBV6-1 combines with J gene TRBJ2-5; no clear D gene. The CDR3 covers 12 residues. Trimming shortened V by 2 bases and J by 7 bases, and 8 bases separated the two germline ends. Germline loops: CDR1 MNHNS, CDR2 SASEGT. CDR3 residues: CASSEPSRTQYF. The CDR3 DNA reads as TGTGCCAGCAGTGAACCCTCGAGGACCCAGTACTTC.

DNA of the CDR3: TGCGCCAGCAGCGGAGTCGCCGGGACAGGGACCGGGGAGCTGTTTTTT. Translation gives CASSGVAGTGTGELFF. The V call is TRBV5-1, the J call TRBJ2-2; 9 bases are a match to TRBD1. Looked up from germline, CDR1 is SGHRS and CDR2 is YFSETQ. This CDR3 has 16 amino acids. Trimming removed 4 bases from V and 5 bases from J; junction bases left unmatched: 9.

This clonotype has only a few counts. The chain combines TRBV20-1 with TRBJ2-3; D is perhaps TRBD2 (6 bases). This CDR3 comprises 13 residues. Germline V gene data show CDR1 as DFQATT and CDR2 as SNEGSKA (reference sequence). Trimming took 2 bases from V and 6 from J, leaving 12 bases between them. CDR3 sequence (DNA): TGCAGTGCTAGAATGGCTAGCGTTGATACGCAGTATTTT. Protein product: CSARMASVDTQYF.

A few counts support this clonotype. The CDR3 here is CASSPGQGPTGEQFF. The CDR3 region has the DNA TGCGCCAGCAGCCCGGGACAGGGGCCTACCGGGGAGCAGTTCTTC. This chain connects TRBV4-1 to TRBJ2-1; 10 bases map to TRBD1. V was pared by 4 bases and J by 10 bases, with 10 bases of the junction left unmatched. Germline values: CDR1 MGHRA, CDR2 YSYEKL. The CDR3 consists of 15 residues.

This clonotype came up a few times. The gene calls are TRBV7-7 and TRBJ2-2, with TRBD1 matching 7 bases. V shed 2 bases and J 1 base; nucleotides not matched to a gene: 13. This CDR3 region has 19 residues. CDR1 is SSHAT, CDR2 FNYEAQ, per germline (reference sequence). The CDR3 loop reads CASSLRASWDRENTGELFF. Here the CDR3 DNA reads TGTGCCAGCAGCTTACGGGCCTCATGGGACAGAGAGAACACCGGGGAGCTGTTTTTT.

The rearrangement uses TRBV24-1 and TRBJ2-5, with 7 bases lining up with TRBD1. Germline values: CDR1 KGHDR, CDR2 SFDVKD. The CDR3 covers 15 residues. V lost 0 bases, J lost 1 base, and 1 base stayed unmatched. The CDR3 reads CATSDLGTAQETQYF. The DNA of the CDR3 is TGTGCCACCAGTGATTTGGGGACAGCCCAAGAGACCCAGTACTTC.

The chain is built from TRBV12-3 or TRBV12-4 and TRBJ1-2; D perhaps matches TRBD1 (5 bases). This CDR3 region has 14 residues. The V and J ends lost 2 bases and 4 bases respectively, with 11 bases between them. CDR3 in amino acids: CASSLRRGSYGYTF. The DNA for the CDR3 is TGTGCCAGCAGTTTACGCCGGGGGTCCTATGGCTACACCTTC.

This clonotype was counted a few times. V and J are TRBV6-5 and TRBJ2-2; no firm D call. CDR3 length: 15 amino acids. V was clipped by 2 bases and J by 3 bases, with 10 bases between them. The germline V gene encodes CDR1 MNHEY and CDR2 SVGAGI. The DNA for the CDR3 is TGTGCCAGCAGTTACGTTCCGGGTGACACCGGGGAGCTGTTTTTT. Translation: CASSYVPGDTGELFF.

The chain joins TRBV20-1 to TRBJ2-1; TRBD1 or TRBD2 may be the D gene (5 bases each). The V gene's germline CDR1 is DFQATT and CDR2 SNEGSKA (reference sequence). The CDR3 runs 12 residues. DNA of the CDR3: TGCTCCCGTCTGGGACGGGACAATGAGCAGTTCTTC. This translates into CSRLGRDNEQFF.

The chain recombines TRBV6-2 or TRBV6-3 with TRBJ2-7; D uncertain. The CDR3 spans 13 residues. Germline V CDR1 and CDR2: MNHEY, SVGEGT. V was trimmed by 0 bases and J by 7 bases, leaving 10 bases between them. The CDR3 nucleotides read TGTGCCAGCAGTTACTCGACCTTTGGGGAGCAGTACGTC. Residues: CASSYSTFGEQYV.

This clonotype came up a few times. V gene TRBV29-1 combines with J gene TRBJ2-1; 10 bases are a match to TRBD2. The germline V gene encodes CDR1 SQVTM and CDR2 ANQGSEA. The CDR3 consists of 16 residues. Germline trimming cut 0 bases from V and 2 bases from J; bases unmatched to any gene: 4. The chain's CDR3 is CSVEDSLAGTYNEQFF. DNA for the CDR3: TGCAGCGTTGAAGATTCACTAGCGGGGACCTACAATGAGCAGTTCTTC.

V is TRBV27 and J is TRBJ1-2, with D perhaps matching TRBD1 (6 bases). Trimming removed 4 bases from V and 2 bases from J, with 8 bases in between. CDR3 length: 13 residues. Per the germline V gene, CDR1 is MNHEY and CDR2 is SMNVEV (reference sequence). This CDR3 is CASSWTVNYGYTF. The DNA of the CDR3 is TGTGCCAGCAGTTGGACAGTCAACTATGGCTACACCTTC.

This clonotype has at least ten counts. The rearrangement joins TRBV6-2 or TRBV6-3 to TRBJ2-2; TRBD1 is a possible D gene (5 bases). This CDR3 is 14 amino acids long. V was trimmed by 1 base and J by 6 bases, leaving 9 bases between them. Germline V lookup: CDR1 MNHEY, CDR2 SVGEGT. The CDR3 reads CASSYLGAPGELFF. CDR3 DNA: TGTGCCAGCAGTTACTTAGGGGCCCCCGGGGAGCTGTTTTTT.

This clonotype was counted at least ten times. The rearrangement uses TRBV20-1 and TRBJ2-1, with D unclear. Germline lookup yields CDR1 DFQATT and CDR2 SNEGSKA (reference sequence). The CDR3 runs 13 residues. Trimming shortened V by 4 bases and J by 8 bases, and 15 bases separated the two germline ends. The DNA for the CDR3 is TGCAGTGCTAACTTGGAAACCACGGATGAGCAGTTCTTC. It yields the protein CSANLETTDEQFF.

V gene TRBV7-8 combines with J gene TRBJ1-2; maybe TRBD1 (6 bases). CDR3 size: 15 residues. The germline gives CDR1 SGHVS, CDR2 FQNEAQ. The V end was cut by 0 bases, the J end by 8 bases, with 16 bases between. This CDR3 reads CASSLAGATFLGYTF. CDR3 bases: TGTGCCAGCAGCTTAGCGGGGGCTACCTTCTTAGGCTACACCTTC. Full variable domain (remainder filled in from reference TRBV7-8 and TRBJ1-2): GAGVSQSPRYKVAKRGQDVALRCDPISGHVSLFWYQQALGQGPEFLTYFQNEAQLDKSGLPSDRFFAERPEGSVSTLKIQRTQQEDSAVYLCASSLAGATFLGYTFGSGTRLTVV.

This clonotype showed up just a few times. The V gene is TRBV29-1, the J gene TRBJ2-1; no definite D call. There are 15 residues in the CDR3. Germline values: CDR1 SQVTM, CDR2 ANQGSEA. Trimming removed 3 bases at V and 6 bases at J, with 18 bases between. The CDR3 nucleotides are TGCAGCGTTGATCACCCACATATCAGTGCCAATGAGCAGTTCTTC. It encodes CSVDHPHISANEQFF.

There are a few counts of this clonotype. The chain has TRBV5-6 and TRBJ2-7; 8 positions agree with TRBD1. The junction had 7 bases not matched to a gene; V was cut back by 3 bases and J by 2 bases. Looked up from germline, CDR1 is SGHDT and CDR2 is YYEEEE. This CDR3 region has 15 residues. CDR3 protein: CASSSQGAPAYEQYV. The CDR3, as DNA: TGTGCCAGCAGCTCCCAGGGGGCGCCGGCCTACGAGCAGTACGTC.

This clonotype showed up just a few times. The V gene is TRBV7-2, the J gene TRBJ2-2; a possible D gene is TRBD2 (5 bases). Germline CDR1 reads SGHTA; CDR2 reads FQGNSA. There are 14 residues in the CDR3. V lost 3 bases and J 7 bases, leaving 12 bases between the germline ends. The CDR3 reads CASSFTRVGGELFF. The CDR3 DNA follows: TGTGCCAGCAGCTTCACTAGGGTGGGCGGGGAGCTGTTTTTT.

The rearrangement joins TRBV20-1 to TRBJ1-6, with D possibly being TRBD1 (6 bases). Deletions cut 1 base from V and 6 bases from J, with 16 bases between. The germline CDR1 and CDR2 sequences are DFQATT and SNEGSKA (reference sequence). This CDR3 has 16 amino acids. The CDR3 coding sequence is TGCAGTGCTAGAGCGCAAGGGGGAGTTGTTAATTCACCCCTCCACTTT. Translation: CSARAQGGVVNSPLHF.

This clonotype appeared many times. V and J are TRBV6-1 and TRBJ2-1; possibly TRBD2 for D (6 bases). The CDR3 contains 14 residues. V shed 3 bases and J shed 7 bases, with 13 bases lying between them. The germline gives CDR1 MNHNS, CDR2 SASEGT. DNA of the CDR3: TGTGCCAGCAGTGAGGCTCATGGGAGGAATGAGCAGTTCTTC. Protein product: CASSEAHGRNEQFF.

This clonotype was detected only a few times. The V call is TRBV20-1, the J call TRBJ1-4; tentatively, D is TRBD1 (5 bases). The CDR3 length is 15 residues. The germline CDR1 and CDR2 sequences are DFQATT and SNEGSKA (reference sequence). V lost 6 bases, J lost 0 bases, and 14 bases lay in between. CDR3 in amino acids: CSASRGPTTNEKLFF. In DNA form, the CDR3 reads TGCAGTGCATCACGGGGACCGACAACTAATGAAAAACTGTTTTTT.

The sample holds a few counts of this clonotype. J is TRBJ2-2 and V is TRBV5-1; 7 bases are shared with TRBD1. This CDR3 is 17 amino acids long. Germline trimming cut 5 bases from V and 1 base from J; bases unmatched to any gene: 11. Germline V gene data show CDR1 as SGHRS and CDR2 as YFSETQ. In DNA form, the CDR3 reads TGCGCCAGCAGTTTACTGGAAGGGGGCGTGAACACCGGGGAGCTGTTTTTT. It codes for CASSLLEGGVNTGELFF.

V is TRBV7-9 and J is TRBJ2-1; D is undetermined. Germline CDR1 and CDR2: SEHNR and FQNEAQ (reference sequence). The CDR3 runs 15 residues. V was trimmed by 1 base and J by 5 bases, leaving 12 bases between them. The chain's CDR3 is CASSLVGAYHNEQFF. The CDR3 DNA sequence: TGTGCCAGCAGCTTAGTAGGTGCGTACCACAATGAGCAGTTCTTC.